This TCR beta chain was identified during a study of beta chain features in type 1 diabetes. Expressed TCRB transcripts were sequenced because the entire RNA isolate underwent reverse transcription. Using immunoSEQ multiplex PCR, the repertoire was profiled, and TCRdb retains in-frame clones only, with some absent. The sample consists of roughly 150,000 clones, approximately 8.8% of them appearing once. Staining for CD45RO/CCR7/CD25/CD127/CD95/CD27 allowed sorting of CD4+ naive, central memory, regulatory and stem cell-like memory cells. The CDR3 is made up of 15 amino acids. Germline V lookup: CDR1 MNHNY, CDR2 SVGAGI (reference sequence). V dropped 7 bases and J dropped 4; count of bases not matched to a gene: 11. This clone has only a few counts. What it binds is unknown. Points from the study as a whole: Shortening that was moderate but significant affected the TCRB CDR3s of Type 1 diabetes patients in all four CD4+ subsets.

Sequences were obtained from central memory CD4+ T cells from blood. The clonotype originates from a woman aged 25 to 39 with type 1 diabetes. This chain uses TRBV6-6 with TRBJ2-5; 8 nucleotides match TRBD1. CDR3 in amino acids: CASTPGGQGAETQYF. CDR3 nucleotides: TGTGCCAGCACTCCCGGTGGGCAGGGGGCAGAGACCCAGTACTTC.